The clone carrying this TCR beta chain was seen many times. Its target is not known. Per germline, CDR1 SEHNR and CDR2 FQNEAQ (reference sequence). V was cut by 3 bases and J by 2 bases, with 10 bases left in between. CDR3 size: 14 residues. The data are from a study of T cell repertoires in cytomegalovirus infection. Overall study context: Matching HLA type and CMV infection were both indicated by public TCR beta signatures.

TCRdb reprocessed the reads via MiXCR and lists one record per CDR3 protein. There are some 110,000 distinct CDR3 sequences in the sample; around 9.1% occur only once, and 31% lies in the top ten. Whole-study results and caveats: HLA-C-restricted CMV-specific TCR beta clonotypes were dominant in the ex vivo response. Cumulative public TCR beta family frequency identified carriers of CMV plus the relevant HLA.

The chain employs TRBV7-9 and TRBJ1-1; D gene ambiguous. This receptor was taken from a human donor in good health (CMV status not recorded). Some clones in this sample may be carry-over from other donors' samples. Sequenced material: PBMCs, sequenced either directly or after in vitro stimulation (not recorded which). Written as DNA, the CDR3 is TGTGCCAGCAGCTTTTCGGCCGTAAACACTGAAGCTTTCTTT. Translated: CASSFSAVNTEAFF. The complete variable domain, with remaining parts taken from reference TRBV7-9 and TRBJ1-1, reads DTGVSQNPRHKITKRGQNVTFRCDPISEHNRLYWYRQTLGQGPEFLTYFQNEAQLEKSRLLSDRFSAERPKGSFSTLEIQRTEQGDSAMYLCASSFSAVNTEAFFGQGTRLTVV.